This is a list of T cell receptor beta chains from one sample in a study of T cell repertoires in cytomegalovirus infection. TCRdb independently ran MiXCR on the reads; one entry per CDR3 protein. The sample records 750,000 to 950,000 distinct CDR3 sequences, around 29% being singletons. Antigen specificity for these receptors is unknown. The sequencing here drew on cultured CD8+ T cells from PBMCs, taken from culture after CMV antigen stimulation. The receptors here all came from a human donor in good health (CMV status not recorded). Some clones in this sample may be carry-over from other donors' samples. The CDR3 runs from the conserved cysteine through the conserved F or W. Each record gives: clone size, V gene, D gene, J gene, CDR3 DNA, CDR3 protein. A D gene is named only where the DNA matches it firmly. A row's size may be missing; if present it is once, few, many or a size class.

clone size: -; V gene: TRBV4-1; D gene: TRBD2; J gene: TRBJ2-3; CDR3 DNA: TGCGCCAGCAGCCAAGATCCCTTGACTAGCGGAAACACAGATACGCAGTATTTT; CDR3 protein: CASSQDPLTSGNTDTQYF
clone size: few; V gene: TRBV19; D gene: -; J gene: TRBJ1-1; CDR3 DNA: TGTGCCAGTAGTAATGGCGGGAACACTGAAGCTTTCTTT; CDR3 protein: CASSNGGNTEAFF
clone size: -; V gene: TRBV4-2; D gene: TRBD2; J gene: TRBJ2-3; CDR3 DNA: TGTGCCAGCAGCCGGCCAATTGACTCCCCTAGCGGGGGCGGGGCAGATACGCAGTATTTT; CDR3 protein: CASSRPIDSPSGGGADTQYF
clone size: few; V gene: TRBV7-6; D gene: TRBD1; J gene: TRBJ1-4; CDR3 DNA: TGTGCCAGCAGCTTACAGGGGGCTGGGGAAAAACTGTTTTTT; CDR3 protein: CASSLQGAGEKLFF
clone size: -; V gene: TRBV20-1; D gene: -; J gene: TRBJ1-2; CDR3 DNA: TGCAGTGCTAGAGTCCTAGGGGGACTCTATGGCTACACCTTC; CDR3 protein: CSARVLGGLYGYTF
clone size: -; V gene: TRBV4-1; D gene: -; J gene: TRBJ1-1; CDR3 DNA: TGCGCCAGCAGCCGCGGCCGGGCAGCCGTTGAAGCTTTCTTT; CDR3 protein: CASSRGRAAVEAFF
clone size: -; V gene: TRBV5-6; D gene: -; J gene: TRBJ2-2; CDR3 DNA: TGTGCCAGCAGCTTGGAAGGGCGGGGGCCCCGGGGCACCGGGGAGCTGTTTTTT; CDR3 protein: CASSLEGRGPRGTGELFF
clone size: few; V gene: TRBV6-5; D gene: TRBD2; J gene: TRBJ2-5; CDR3 DNA: TGTGCCAGCAGTTACCGGGCTAGCGGGGGGCGGGAGACCCAGTACTTC; CDR3 protein: CASSYRASGGRETQYF
clone size: -; V gene: TRBV7-6; D gene: -; J gene: TRBJ1-1; CDR3 DNA: TGTGCCAGCAGCTTAGAACCTCGTCAGCGAGAAGGTGAAGCTTTCTTT; CDR3 protein: CASSLEPRQREGEAFF
clone size: few; V gene: TRBV2; D gene: TRBD2; J gene: TRBJ2-5; CDR3 DNA: TGTGCCAGCGGCTCGCGTCCCGGGACTAGCGGGGTGGCCCAGTACTTC; CDR3 protein: CASGSRPGTSGVAQYF